This T cell receptor (beta chain) was sequenced in a study of vaccination effects on CD4 cells after COVID-19. Broader study findings: Convalescent patients in the study were few, and early post-infection timepoints were absent.

ViraFEST assay sequencing came after antigen-specific CD4+ T cells were expanded with viral peptide pools. CD4+ T cells were isolated after about nine days of culture. Neither prior SARS-CoV-2 infection nor positive nucleocapsid antibodies were present in the vaccine recipients. IL-2 at roughly 9.7 IU/ml and peptides at 9.5 to 10 ug/ml were added to cultured PBMC, around 2.2 million per well. Germline CDR1 and CDR2: KGHSH and LQKENI. The CDR3 covers 14 residues. Trimming removed 4 bases from V and 1 base from J, with 9 bases in between. TCRdb's copy holds only in-frame clones and misses some; the assay was immunoSEQ multiplex PCR. In the table there are just under 75,000 clones, under 85% of which are singletons. A remark on this clone: Its antigen is not identified.

The specimen comprised CD4+ T cells from PBMCs cultured with HCoV-NL63 spike peptides, sampled before COVID-19 vaccination. This sequence was found in a human donor who received a COVID-19 vaccine. The chain joins TRBV18 to TRBJ2-3; D gene uncertain. This chain's CDR3 is CASSLSSGTDTQYF. The CDR3 nucleotides read TGTGCCAGCTCACTAAGTTCCGGCACAGATACGCAGTATTTT.